The next 23 T cell receptor beta chains were all read from a single sample in a study of molecular identifiers for immune sequencing clone quantification. A single record per CDR3 protein comes from TCRdb applying MiXCR to the PCR reads. The data contain under 600,000 distinct CDR3 sequences, approximately 25% of them seen just once; the ten biggest clones take up 0.76%. Input material: naive CD8+ T cells from blood, with Jurkat cell RNA spiked in. Subset denoted: FACS-sorted CD8+CD4-CCR7+CD45RA+ naive T cells. These receptors all come from a human donor in good health. Some libraries in this study had Jurkat cell RNA spiked in.

This clonotype was counted only a few times. The chain uses TRBV20-1 and TRBJ2-7; D tentatively reads TRBD1 or TRBD2 (5 bases each). Germline V gene data show CDR1 as DFQATT and CDR2 as SNEGSKA (reference sequence). The CDR3 has 15 amino acids. V shed 0 bases and J shed 3 bases, with 15 bases lying between them. The CDR3, as DNA: TGCAGTGCTAGAGAGATCCGGGACCGAAACTACGAGCAGTACTTC. This sequence encodes CSAREIRDRNYEQYF.

This clonotype has at least ten counts. The chain is built from TRBV2 and TRBJ1-4; tentative D call: TRBD1 (5 bases). The CDR3 sequence is 14 residues long. V was cut by 5 bases and J by 5 bases, with 12 bases left in between. Germline V CDR1 and CDR2: SNHLY, FYNNEI. The DNA of the CDR3 is TGTGCCAGCAGTACCGGGGACGTGAATGAAAAACTGTTTTTT. Translating it yields CASSTGDVNEKLFF.

The chain combines TRBV7-9 with TRBJ2-6, with D tentatively TRBD1 (6 bases). V lost 2 bases and J lost 0, with 14 bases in between. The CDR3 sequence is 18 residues long. The V gene's germline CDR1 is SEHNR and CDR2 FQNEAQ (reference sequence). CDR3 nucleotide sequence: TGTGCCAGCAGCTTATCGGCAGGGGCCCGCTCTGGGGCCAACGTCCTGACTTTC. It is translated as CASSLSAGARSGANVLTF. Using reference TRBV7-9 and TRBJ2-6 for the parts outside the CDR3, the full variable domain is DTGVSQNPRHKITKRGQNVTFRCDPISEHNRLYWYRQTLGQGPEFLTYFQNEAQLEKSRLLSDRFSAERPKGSFSTLEIQRTEQGDSAMYLCASSLSAGARSGANVLTFGAGSRLTVL.

This clonotype appeared a few times. The CDR3 nucleotides read TGTGCCAGCAGCCCGGATCCGGGACAGGGTCTTGACATTCAGTACTTC. It translates to CASSPDPGQGLDIQYF. This rearrangement joins TRBV7-2 to TRBJ2-4, with 9 bases identical to TRBD1. The CDR3 covers 16 residues. CDR1 and CDR2 (germline): SGHTA, FQGNSA. V trimming: 5 bases; J trimming: 8 bases; junction bases outside the gene matches: 13.

As for this clonotype: This may be a read error, as it is one base from a much larger clone. This rearrangement joins TRBV14 to TRBJ2-7; no reliable D call. The CDR3 contains 13 residues. The V and J ends lost 4 bases and 6 bases respectively, with 13 bases between them. CDR1 and CDR2 from the germline V gene are SGHDN and FVKESK. The CDR3 loop is CASSPRARLEQYF. The DNA for the CDR3 is TGTGCCAGCAGCCCCCGGGCCCGCCTCGAGCAGTACTTC.

On this clonotype: Just one base apart from a much larger clone, this may be a read error. V gene TRBV28 combines with J gene TRBJ2-7; D tentatively fits TRBD1 or TRBD2 (5 bases each). Germline V gives CDR1 MDHEN, CDR2 SYDVKM. Trimming cost V 5 bases and J 2 bases, with 16 bases left between them. This CDR3 is 15 amino acids long. The CDR3 DNA follows: TGTGCCAGCAGTCCCACGGGACGAACTCCCTACGAGCAGTACTTC. Protein: CASSPTGRTPYEQYF.

This clonotype was seen more than once but under ten times. J is TRBJ1-1 and V is TRBV7-9; 9 bases align to TRBD1. Germline CDR1 is SEHNR and CDR2 is FQNEAQ (reference sequence). V was clipped by 5 bases and J by 1 base; unmatched bases: 5. This CDR3 region has 15 residues. CDR3 sequence reads: CASSPRDRENTEAFF. The CDR3, as DNA: TGTGCCAGCAGCCCGAGGGACAGGGAGAACACTGAAGCTTTCTTT.

This clonotype occurred a few times. The CDR3 is CASSTGLNEQFF. CDR3 nucleotide sequence: TGCGCCAGCAGTACAGGGTTGAATGAGCAGTTCTTC. The J gene is TRBJ2-1, the V gene TRBV5-1; possibly TRBD1 for D (6 bases). Germline V lookup: CDR1 SGHRS, CDR2 YFSETQ. The CDR3 runs 12 residues. V was trimmed by 5 bases and J by 7 bases, leaving 10 bases between them.

The J gene is TRBJ1-1, the V gene TRBV19; no reliable D call. This CDR3 comprises 13 residues. The V and J ends lost 4 bases and 1 base respectively, with 7 bases between them. CDR1 is LNHDA and CDR2 is SQIVND in the germline V gene (reference sequence). The CDR3 loop is CASSKQWNTEAFF. The DNA for the CDR3 is TGTGCCAGTAGTAAACAGTGGAACACTGAAGCTTTCTTT.

This chain connects TRBV5-6 to TRBJ2-6, with D unresolved. This CDR3 is 17 amino acids long. Trimming took off 0 bases at V and 0 bases at J, with 10 bases between the two ends. Per germline, CDR1 SGHDT and CDR2 YYEEEE. CDR3 nucleotide sequence: TGTGCCAGCAGCTTGGATCCAGTTCACTCTGGGGCCAACGTCCTGACTTTC. It codes for CASSLDPVHSGANVLTF.

In its sample, this clonotype was seen many times. The chain couples TRBV2 to TRBJ2-4, with 10 nucleotides matching TRBD2. V lost 2 bases, J lost 0 bases, and 10 bases stayed unmatched. Germline V gene lookup returns CDR1 SNHLY and CDR2 FYNNEI. This CDR3 has 19 amino acids. CDR3 sequence reads: CASSERGTSGEIAKNIQYF. The CDR3, as DNA: TGTGCCAGCAGTGAAAGGGGTACTAGCGGGGAGATAGCCAAAAACATTCAGTACTTC.

This clonotype was counted many times. This chain joins TRBV29-1 and TRBJ2-2, with 8 bases lining up with TRBD1. The CDR3 spans 15 residues. Looked up from germline, CDR1 is SQVTM and CDR2 is ANQGSEA. The trim removed 7 bases at V and 6 bases at J, leaving 13 bases unmatched. The CDR3 bases are TGCAGCGCAATAAAGCGGACAGGGCTCGCCGGGGAGCTGTTTTTT. Residues: CSAIKRTGLAGELFF.

This clonotype occurred a few times. The chain recombines TRBV7-8 with TRBJ2-2, with TRBD1 matching 10 bases. CDR3 length: 15 residues. J was trimmed by 7 bases and V by 5 bases; bases with no gene match: 7. In germline, CDR1 is SGHVS, CDR2 FQNEAQ. CDR3 residues: CASSPGTGDLGELFF. The CDR3 DNA is TGTGCCAGCAGCCCGGGGACAGGGGACCTCGGGGAGCTGTTTTTT.

This clonotype was detected only a few times. An end of the junction does not agree with germline; a read error may underlie this. V gene TRBV18 combines with J gene TRBJ1-6; D call uncertain. Germline values: CDR1 KGHSH, CDR2 LQKENI. The CDR3 is 13 amino acids. The CDR3 DNA reads TGTGCCAGCTCCCGGAGTCCCCGACCCGAGCCTTTTTTT. Amino acids: CASSRSPRPEPFF.

As regards this clonotype: A much larger clone is a single base away; this may be a read error. In this CDR3 the conserved last residue, phenylalanine or tryptophan, is missing, so a read error is likely. The chain combines TRBV5-1 with TRBJ2-7; D is possibly TRBD1 (6 bases). Germline-derived CDR1 and CDR2 are SGHRS and YFSETQ. V lost 2 bases to trimming and J lost 5 bases, with 11 bases between them. The CDR3 covers 13 residues. The CDR3 protein is CASSFLGGDEQYL. The CDR3 nucleotides are TGCGCCAGCAGCTTTCTTGGGGGCGACGAGCAGTACCTC.

This clonotype was picked up many times. The chain is built from TRBV7-9 and TRBJ2-1, with D perhaps TRBD1 or TRBD2 (5 bases each). Trimming took 1 base from V and 6 from J, leaving 7 bases between them. In germline, CDR1 is SEHNR, CDR2 FQNEAQ (reference sequence). The CDR3 contains 13 residues. The CDR3 nucleotides read TGTGCCAGCAGCTTAGGGGACCCCAATGAGCAGTTCTTC. Translated: CASSLGDPNEQFF.

This sequence joins TRBV12-3 or TRBV12-4 and TRBJ2-5; 11 bases are shared with TRBD2. The CDR3 is 17 residues long. The J segment lost 5 bases and the V segment lost 1 base, leaving 9 bases of the junction unmatched. Here the CDR3 DNA reads TGTGCCAGCAGTTTAGGGATTCTAGCGGGAGGCGGCGAGACCCAGTACTTC. Amino acids: CASSLGILAGGGETQYF.

The chain carries TRBV6-6 and TRBJ1-4, with a tentative D call TRBD1 (6 bases). Trimming shortened V by 7 bases and J by 3 bases, and 15 bases separated the two germline ends. Per the germline V gene, CDR1 is MNHNY and CDR2 is SVGAGI (reference sequence). The CDR3 runs to 15 residues. The CDR3 spells CASTSKGVANEKLFF. CDR3 coding DNA: TGTGCCAGCACCTCGAAGGGGGTGGCTAATGAAAAACTGTTTTTT.

The V call is TRBV6-1, the J call TRBJ1-1; 7 nucleotides match TRBD1. V shed 6 bases and J 1 base; nucleotides not matched to a gene: 5. This CDR3 is 14 amino acids long. Germline V gives CDR1 MNHNS, CDR2 SASEGT. This CDR3 reads CASRTGTENTEAFF. For the CDR3, the DNA is TGTGCCAGCAGAACCGGGACAGAGAACACTGAAGCTTTCTTT.

The table lists this clonotype with a few counts. The DNA of the CDR3 is TGTGCCAGCAGCGTGGGGGACGAGCAGTACTTC. The encoded protein is CASSVGDEQYF. The chain carries TRBV9 and TRBJ2-7; D is tentatively TRBD1 or TRBD2 (5 bases each). Germline V CDR1 and CDR2: SGDLS, YYNGEE. CDR3 length: 11 residues. Trimming left V 2 bases short and J 5 bases short, with 5 bases between.

The genes are TRBV6-2 or TRBV6-3 and TRBJ2-1, with 7 bases that match TRBD1. With V trimmed by 6 bases and J by 5 bases, 16 bases remained unmatched. The CDR3 spans 17 residues. Per the germline V gene, CDR1 is MNHEY and CDR2 is SVGEGT. The CDR3, as DNA: TGTGCCAGCAGAAATGACAGGGCCCCCCCTATAAACAATGAGCAGTTCTTC. Amino acids: CASRNDRAPPINNEQFF.

This chain uses TRBV14 with TRBJ2-2; D not resolved. The CDR3 is made up of 13 amino acids. Deletions cut 1 base from V and 10 bases from J, with 10 bases between. Germline V gene data show CDR1 as SGHDN and CDR2 as FVKESK. The CDR3 region has the DNA TGTGCCAGCAGCCAAGCTAATGCCGTGGAGCTGTTTTTT. This codes for CASSQANAVELFF. The variable domain in full, with the rest retrieved from reference TRBV14 and TRBJ2-2, is EAGVTQFPSHSVIEKGQTVTLRCDPISGHDNLYWYRRVMGKEIKFLLHFVKESKQDESGMPNNRFLAERTGGTYSTLKVQPAELEDSGVYFCASSQANAVELFFGEGSRLTVL.

This clonotype was found many times. J is TRBJ2-3 and V is TRBV12-3 or TRBV12-4; D is perhaps TRBD1 or TRBD2 (6 bases each). Trimming took 5 bases from V and 2 from J, leaving 17 bases between them. CDR3 length: 16 amino acids. The CDR3 is CASSPTGTGDTDTQYF. CDR3 nucleotide sequence: TGTGCCAGCAGTCCGACAGGTACGGGGGACACAGATACGCAGTATTTT.